What follows describes a single TCR beta chain. It lacks a known antigen. One base away there is no much larger clone; base qualities are not given. The sample belongs to a study of blood T cell repertoires in COVID-19 (dated by TCRdb to 2020 to 2022). Looking at the study overall: The collaborator samples originated in the United States, Italy and Spain and spanned the acute and convalescent phases of COVID-19. Where HLA class I and class II types were available, the types were taken from metadata supplied by the sample provider, not from assay-based typing. The samples were drawn from the first 160 participants of the ongoing ImmuneRACE study and from 1,254 subjects provided by 6 global collaborators. The material from the prospective study consisted of cDNA or gDNA derived from T cells, B-cell-depleted T cells, or PBMCs. Nearly every sample came with metadata listing a de-identified subject ID, COVID-19 status, age in years and sex. Deeply sampled blood TCRbeta repertoires from subjects exposed to, actively infected with, or recovered from COVID-19 were included in the dataset. The repertoires were released in a freely available public database meant as a resource for research on the immune response to SARS-CoV-2.

Summary of the overall study and its limitations: The amount of clinical and demographic metadata varied by source and participant and was provided uncurated.

Each collaborating institution followed its own protocols to collect whole blood in K2EDTA tubes. Collaborator samples were shipped for TCRbeta analysis as frozen whole blood, isolated PBMCs, or DNA extracted from either sample type. V is clipped by 5 bases and J by 0 bases, and the sequence between their germline boundaries is 21 bases long. The CDR3, cysteine through phenylalanine, is 18 amino acids long. Here the CDR3 DNA is all that survives: 54 bases in frame from base 1. The germline V gene yields SGHTS for CDR1 and YDEGEE for CDR2. The immunoSEQ Assay, a bias-controlled multiplex PCR, was used to amplify TCRbeta CDR3 regions from genomic DNA. Per the authors' processing: Within the assay, amplification of reference gene primers was used to estimate how many nucleated cells each sample contained. Sequence reads were collapsed and filtered to measure the absolute abundance of every unique TCRbeta CDR3 rearrangement. For each sample, productive Simpson clonality was calculated as the square root of Simpson's diversity index across productive rearrangements. Drawn from immuneACCESS, this table holds only the in-frame rearrangements with V and J called that TCRdb kept. Clones are partly lost; checked studies trace under half to an unresolved V gene and leave the rest unexplained. The V and J calls and clone size are taken from that table; D and trimming were inferred from the DNA. A total of fewer than 300,000 clones appear in this sample, about 86% of them only once. The ten largest clonotypes hold 5% to 6% of the sample.

The chain is encoded by TRBV5-8 joined to TRBJ2-4; TRBD2 might be the D gene, on 7 matching bases. Sequencing was done on a sample of peripheral blood. The clonotype was recovered from a man older than 75 with acute or convalescent COVID-19. The DNA sequence follows: TGTGCCAGCAGTTATCGGGGGGCACTAATTATAGCCAAAAACATTCAGTACTTC. Translated, this gives CASSYRGALIIAKNIQYF.